This passage covers 17 T cell receptor beta chains from one sample sequenced in a study of cytomegalovirus exposure and HLA in healthy donors. Primers: 60 Vbeta forward and 13 Jbeta reverse. Libraries were prepared by immunoSEQ multiplex PCR; TCRdb keeps only in-frame clonotypes and omits some of them. The sample has 130,000 or so clones; roughly four fifths are singletons. The sample was PBMCs. The origin of the receptors is a man aged 30-40 years in good health and CMV-seronegative.

This chain joins TRBV28 and TRBJ2-7; TRBD1 might be the D (6 bases). Germline V CDR1 and CDR2: MDHEN, SYDVKM. This CDR3 has 12 amino acids. The V end was cut by 6 bases, the J end by 4 bases, with 10 bases between. DNA for the CDR3: TGTGCCAGCAGCACCACAGGGTACGAGCAGTACTTC. This encodes CASSTTGYEQYF.

This rearrangement joins TRBV5-5 to TRBJ1-1; 7 bases fit TRBD1. The CDR3 has 14 residues. V gave up 1 base and J gave up 6 bases; unmatched junction bases: 6. Germline V gene sequence: CDR1 SGHKS, CDR2 YYEKEE (reference sequence). CDR3 bases: TGTGCCAGCAGCTTGTTAGTTACAGGGGCTGAAGCTTTCTTT. Protein sequence: CASSLLVTGAEAFF.

This clone was counted between two and nine times. The chain is built from TRBV7-8 and TRBJ2-3; 9 bases are a match to TRBD2. The germline CDR1 and CDR2 sequences are SGHVS and FQNEAQ. Germline trimming cut 2 bases from V and 2 bases from J; bases unmatched to any gene: 11. This CDR3 comprises 18 residues. The CDR3 sequence: CASSLTLSSGALTDTQYF. Written as DNA, the CDR3 is TGTGCCAGCAGCTTAACCCTGTCTAGCGGGGCGCTCACAGATACGCAGTATTTT.

This clone was seen a few times. The chain combines TRBV28 with TRBJ1-6; TRBD1 might be the D (6 bases). Germline values: CDR1 MDHEN, CDR2 SYDVKM. Trimming pared 9 bases from V and 7 bases from J, leaving 10 bases between. There are 12 residues in the CDR3. The CDR3 reads CASTGNNSPLHF. CDR3 DNA: TGTGCCAGTACAGGGAACAATTCACCCCTCCACTTT.

V and J are TRBV27 and TRBJ2-7; 7 nucleotides align to TRBD2. From germline, CDR1 is MNHEY and CDR2 SMNVEV (reference sequence). V trimming: 0 bases; J trimming: 3 bases; junction bases outside the gene matches: 8. The CDR3 has 16 amino acids. CDR3 sequence: CASSLSSGTINYEQYF. In nucleotides, the CDR3 is TGTGCCAGCAGTTTATCCAGCGGGACGATTAACTACGAGCAGTACTTC.

The V gene is TRBV7-2, the J gene TRBJ2-3; D uncertain. With 4 bases removed from V and 0 bases from J, the gap between germline ends came to 2 bases. This CDR3 is 12 amino acids long. In germline, CDR1 is SGHTA, CDR2 FQGNSA. CDR3 in DNA: TGTGCCAGCAGCTCTAGCACAGATACGCAGTATTTT. It specifies CASSSSTDTQYF.

The chain recombines TRBV7-9 with TRBJ1-3; TRBD1 matches at 7 bases. After removal of 7 bases from V and 0 bases from J, the junction contained 6 bases not matched to a gene. The CDR3 has 15 amino acids. Germline lookup yields CDR1 SEHNR and CDR2 FQNEAQ (reference sequence). The CDR3 DNA reads as TGTGCCAGCAACCCTGACAGGGTCTCTGGAAACACCATATATTTT. Translation: CASNPDRVSGNTIYF. Using reference TRBV7-9 and TRBJ1-3 for the parts outside the CDR3, the full variable domain is DTGVSQNPRHKITKRGQNVTFRCDPISEHNRLYWYRQTLGQGPEFLTYFQNEAQLEKSRLLSDRFSAERPKGSFSTLEIQRTEQGDSAMYLCASNPDRVSGNTIYFGEGSWLTVV.

The CDR3 region has the DNA TGTGCCAGCAGCACGGGAGGGCCCCTCGATCCCCGTTTCGTCGAGCAGTACTTC. This translates into CASSTGGPLDPRFVEQYF. The chain joins TRBV7-9 to TRBJ2-7, with 8 bases lining up with TRBD2. Germline lookup yields CDR1 SEHNR and CDR2 FQNEAQ (reference sequence). This CDR3 has 18 amino acids. With V trimmed by 5 bases and J by 6 bases, 21 bases remained unmatched.

This clone was seen once. The V call is TRBV28, the J call TRBJ2-7; 9 nucleotides align to TRBD1. Germline V gives CDR1 MDHEN, CDR2 SYDVKM. Trimming at V came to 6 bases and at J to 0 bases, leaving 12 bases not matched to a gene. The CDR3 has 17 residues. The CDR3 is CASSTLRTDRGSYEQYF. The CDR3 DNA follows: TGTGCCAGCAGCACCCTCAGGACGGACAGGGGCTCCTACGAGCAGTACTTC.

The genes are TRBV6-5 and TRBJ2-7, with 8 positions matching TRBD1. CDR1 and CDR2 (germline): MNHEY, SVGAGI. V shed 1 base and J 3 bases; nucleotides not matched to a gene: 8. The CDR3 is made up of 16 amino acids. CDR3 loop: CASSYYRQGTRYEQYF. CDR3 sequence (DNA): TGTGCCAGCAGTTACTACCGACAGGGGACACGCTACGAGCAGTACTTC.

The J gene is TRBJ2-7, the V gene TRBV28, with a possible D match to TRBD2 (5 bases). With 5 bases removed from V and 3 bases from J, the gap between germline ends came to 8 bases. The CDR3 length is 12 residues. CDR1 and CDR2 (germline): MDHEN, SYDVKM. CDR3 sequence: CASSLRDYEQYF. CDR3 nucleotides: TGTGCCAGCAGTCTCCGGGACTACGAGCAGTACTTC.

The chain couples TRBV5-1 to TRBJ2-1; weak D call: TRBD1 (6 bases). CDR3 size: 18 residues. V was shortened by 0 bases and J by 4 bases, with 20 bases between the two germline ends. Germline V gene data show CDR1 as SGHRS and CDR2 as YFSETQ. The CDR3, as DNA: TGCGCCAGCAGCTTGGAGCTCGTAGTCCCCAGGGGTTACAATGAGCAGTTCTTC. It translates to CASSLELVVPRGYNEQFF.

The chain is built from TRBV7-9 and TRBJ1-1, with D uncertain. This CDR3 comprises 12 residues. Trimming took 2 bases from V and 8 from J, leaving 9 bases between them. Germline V gene lookup returns CDR1 SEHNR and CDR2 FQNEAQ (reference sequence). CDR3 sequence: CASSLSGREAFF. The CDR3 region has the DNA TGTGCCAGCAGCTTATCGGGGAGGGAAGCTTTCTTT.

The chain joins TRBV9 to TRBJ1-2; the D gene is possibly TRBD1 (5 bases). The CDR3 is 14 residues long. Trimming removed 3 bases from V and 8 bases from J, with 17 bases in between. Germline loops: CDR1 SGDLS, CDR2 YYNGEE. The CDR3 DNA reads as TGTGCCAGCAGCGGATGGGCAGGGTGGTTGGGCTACACCTTC. This translates into CASSGWAGWLGYTF.

The CDR3 region is CSVESGVRTTGELFF. CDR3 bases: TGCAGCGTTGAATCAGGGGTTAGGACCACCGGGGAGCTGTTTTTT. The chain employs TRBV29-1 and TRBJ2-2; D is perhaps TRBD1 (6 bases). Germline V gene sequence: CDR1 SQVTM, CDR2 ANQGSEA. This CDR3 contains 15 residues. Trimming left V 2 bases short and J 4 bases short, with 14 bases between.

The chain is built from TRBV5-1 and TRBJ2-3; 11 bases are a match to TRBD1. The V segment lost 5 bases and the J segment 4 bases; nucleotides outside the gene matches: 12. CDR1 and CDR2 (germline): SGHRS, YFSETQ. CDR3 length: 17 residues. CDR3 amino acids: CASSLGQGARAADTQYF. In DNA form, the CDR3 reads TGCGCCAGCAGTTTAGGACAGGGGGCCCGCGCGGCAGATACGCAGTATTTT. Full variable domain (rest looked up from reference TRBV5-1 and TRBJ2-3): KAGVTQTPRYLIKTRGQQVTLSCSPISGHRSVSWYQQTPGQGLQFLFEYFSETQRNKGNFPGRFSGRQFSNSRSEMNVSTLELGDSALYLCASSLGQGARAADTQYFGPGTRLTVL.

The chain uses TRBV19 and TRBJ1-5, with 7 bases that match TRBD1. The J segment lost 6 bases and the V segment lost 4 bases, leaving 9 bases of the junction unmatched. CDR1 and CDR2 from the germline V gene are LNHDA and SQIVND (reference sequence). CDR3 length equals 15 residues. CDR3 amino acids: CASSTGTVGFQPQHF. CDR3 sequence (DNA): TGTGCCAGTAGTACCGGGACAGTTGGTTTTCAGCCCCAGCATTTT. The full variable domain, rest sourced from reference TRBV19 and TRBJ1-5, is DGGITQSPKYLFRKEGQNVTLSCEQNLNHDAMYWYRQDPGQGLRLIYYSQIVNDFQKGDIAEGYSVSREKKESFPLTVTSAQKNPTAFYLCASSTGTVGFQPQHFGDGTRLSIL.